Below, one T cell receptor (beta chain) is given with its context. Its specificity is not known. This sample is drawn from a study of cytomegalovirus exposure and HLA in healthy donors. Regarding the study as a whole: There were some public TCRs occurring in many donors, but most TCR sequences were rare.

This PCR relied on a set of 60 Vbeta primers and 13 Jbeta primers. The assay was immunoSEQ multiplex PCR, and TCRdb's table has in-frame clones only and misses some. This sample's table reports 180,000 or so clones. Sequenced input: PBMCs. The origin of this receptor is a woman between 18 and 29 years old in good health and CMV-seropositive.

Here the CDR3 DNA reads TGTGCCAGCAGCCGGGACAGAAGCTTTTCGGATACGCAGTATTTT. Residues: CASSRDRSFSDTQYF. The V and J genes are TRBV5-6 and TRBJ2-3; 7 bases map to TRBD1. The CDR3 covers 15 residues. V lost 4 bases, J lost 6 bases, and 11 bases stayed unmatched. CDR1 and CDR2 from the germline V gene are SGHDT and YYEEEE.